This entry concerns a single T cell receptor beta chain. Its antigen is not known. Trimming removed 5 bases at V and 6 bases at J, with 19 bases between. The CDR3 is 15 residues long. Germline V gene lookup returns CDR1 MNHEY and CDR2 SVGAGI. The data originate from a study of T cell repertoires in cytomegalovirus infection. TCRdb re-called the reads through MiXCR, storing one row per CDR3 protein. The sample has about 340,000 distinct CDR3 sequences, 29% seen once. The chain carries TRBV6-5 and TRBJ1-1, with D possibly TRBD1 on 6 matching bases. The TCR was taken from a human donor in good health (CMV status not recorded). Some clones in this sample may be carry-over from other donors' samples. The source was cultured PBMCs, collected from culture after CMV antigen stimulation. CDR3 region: CASSGSGGVFSEAFF. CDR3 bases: TGTGCCAGCAGTGGGAGTGGGGGCGTCTTCTCTGAAGCTTTCTTT.